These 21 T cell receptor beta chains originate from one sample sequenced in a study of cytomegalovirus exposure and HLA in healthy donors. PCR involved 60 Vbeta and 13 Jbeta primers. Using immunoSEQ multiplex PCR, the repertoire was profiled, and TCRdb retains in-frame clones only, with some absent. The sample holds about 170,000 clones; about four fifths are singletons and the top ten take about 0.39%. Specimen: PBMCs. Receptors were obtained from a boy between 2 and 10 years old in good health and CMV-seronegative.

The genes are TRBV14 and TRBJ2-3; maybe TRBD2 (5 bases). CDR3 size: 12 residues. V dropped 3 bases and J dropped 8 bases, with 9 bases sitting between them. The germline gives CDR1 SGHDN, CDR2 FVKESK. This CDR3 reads CASSQDSSTQYF. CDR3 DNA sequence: TGTGCCAGCAGCCAGGACTCGAGTACGCAGTATTTT.

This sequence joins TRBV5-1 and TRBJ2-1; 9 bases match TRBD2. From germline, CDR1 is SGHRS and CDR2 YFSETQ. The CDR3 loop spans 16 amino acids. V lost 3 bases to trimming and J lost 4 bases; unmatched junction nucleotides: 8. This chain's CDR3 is CASSSGGTSSYNEQFF. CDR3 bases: TGCGCCAGCAGCTCCGGTGGGACTAGCTCGTACAATGAGCAGTTCTTC.

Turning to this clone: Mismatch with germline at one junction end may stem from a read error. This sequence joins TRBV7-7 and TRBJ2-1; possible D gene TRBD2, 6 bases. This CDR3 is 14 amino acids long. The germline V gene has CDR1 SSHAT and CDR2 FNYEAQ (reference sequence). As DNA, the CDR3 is TGTGCTAGCAGCTTAGGGACTGACACGTCTGAGCAGTTCTTC. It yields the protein CASSLGTDTSEQFF.

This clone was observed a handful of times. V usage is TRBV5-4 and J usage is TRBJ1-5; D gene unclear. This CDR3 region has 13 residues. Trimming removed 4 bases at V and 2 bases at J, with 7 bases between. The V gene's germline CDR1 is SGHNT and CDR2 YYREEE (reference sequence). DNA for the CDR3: TGTGCCAGCAGCACTGAAGGCAATCAGCCCCAGCATTTT. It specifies CASSTEGNQPQHF.

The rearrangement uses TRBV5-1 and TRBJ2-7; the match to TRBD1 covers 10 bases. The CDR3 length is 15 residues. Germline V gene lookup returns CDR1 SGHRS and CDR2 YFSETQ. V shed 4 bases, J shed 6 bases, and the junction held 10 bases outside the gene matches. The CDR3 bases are TGCGCCAGCAGCCTGGAGGGCGGGACAGGGGTCGAGCAGTACTTC. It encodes CASSLEGGTGVEQYF. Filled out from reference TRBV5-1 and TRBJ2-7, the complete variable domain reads KAGVTQTPRYLIKTRGQQVTLSCSPISGHRSVSWYQQTPGQGLQFLFEYFSETQRNKGNFPGRFSGRQFSNSRSEMNVSTLELGDSALYLCASSLEGGTGVEQYFGPGTRLTVT.

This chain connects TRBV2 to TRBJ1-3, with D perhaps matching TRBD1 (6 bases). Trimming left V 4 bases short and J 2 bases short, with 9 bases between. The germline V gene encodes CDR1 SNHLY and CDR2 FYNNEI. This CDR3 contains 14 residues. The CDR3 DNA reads TGTGCCAGCAGTGGGACAGTAGCTGGAAACACCATATATTTT. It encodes CASSGTVAGNTIYF.

CDR3 residues: CATSRDGGRRTSGRLSTDTQYF. The CDR3 DNA reads TGTGCCACCAGCAGAGATGGTGGGAGAAGGACTAGCGGGAGGCTAAGCACAGATACGCAGTATTTT. The chain recombines TRBV15 with TRBJ2-3; TRBD2 aligns across 14 bases. V lost 0 bases to trimming and J lost 0 bases; unmatched junction nucleotides: 14. CDR1 is LNHNV and CDR2 is YYDKDF in the germline V gene (reference sequence). The CDR3 extends over 22 amino acids. Using reference TRBV15 and TRBJ2-3 for the parts outside the CDR3, the full variable domain is DAMVIQNPRYQVTQFGKPVTLSCSQTLNHNVMYWYQQKSSQAPKLLFHYYDKDFNNEADTPDNFQSRRPNTSFCFLDIRSPGLGDTAMYLCATSRDGGRRTSGRLSTDTQYFGPGTRLTVL.

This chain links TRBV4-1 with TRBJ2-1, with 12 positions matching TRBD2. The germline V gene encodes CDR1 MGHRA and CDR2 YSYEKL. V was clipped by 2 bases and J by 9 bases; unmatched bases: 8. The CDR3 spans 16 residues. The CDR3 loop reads CASSQLTSGSSIEQFF. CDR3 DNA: TGCGCCAGCAGCCAACTGACTAGCGGGAGCTCTATTGAGCAGTTCTTC.

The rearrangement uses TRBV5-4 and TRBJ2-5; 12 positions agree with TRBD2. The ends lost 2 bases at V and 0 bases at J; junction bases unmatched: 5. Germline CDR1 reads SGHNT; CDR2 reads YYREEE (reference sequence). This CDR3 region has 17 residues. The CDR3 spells CASSLLAGGPYQETQYF. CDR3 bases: TGTGCCAGCAGCTTACTAGCGGGGGGACCATACCAAGAGACCCAGTACTTC.

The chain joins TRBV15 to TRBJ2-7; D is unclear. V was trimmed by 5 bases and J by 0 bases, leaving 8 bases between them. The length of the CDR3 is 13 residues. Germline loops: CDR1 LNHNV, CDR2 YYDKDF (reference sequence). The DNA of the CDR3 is TGTGCCACCAGCCCAAGGAGCTCCTACGAGCAGTACTTC. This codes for CATSPRSSYEQYF.

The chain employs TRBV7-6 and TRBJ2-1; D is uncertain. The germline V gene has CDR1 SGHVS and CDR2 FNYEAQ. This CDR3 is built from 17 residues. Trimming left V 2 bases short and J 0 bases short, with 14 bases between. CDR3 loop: CASSLSDSPSSYNEQFF. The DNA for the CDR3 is TGTGCCAGCAGCTTAAGTGATAGCCCGAGCTCCTACAATGAGCAGTTCTTC.

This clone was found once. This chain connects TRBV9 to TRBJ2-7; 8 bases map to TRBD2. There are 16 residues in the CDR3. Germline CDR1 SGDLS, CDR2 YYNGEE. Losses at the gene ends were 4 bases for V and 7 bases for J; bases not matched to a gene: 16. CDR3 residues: CASSPPPGLGRSEQYF. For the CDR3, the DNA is TGTGCCAGCAGCCCACCCCCGGGACTAGGGAGATCAGAGCAGTACTTC.

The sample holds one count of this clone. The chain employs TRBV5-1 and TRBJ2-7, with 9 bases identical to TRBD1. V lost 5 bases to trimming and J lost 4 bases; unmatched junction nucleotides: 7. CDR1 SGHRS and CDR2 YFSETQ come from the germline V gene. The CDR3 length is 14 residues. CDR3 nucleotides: TGCGCCAGCAGGCCCGGGACAGGGTCTTACGAGCAGTACTTC. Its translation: CASRPGTGSYEQYF.

This CDR3 is CASSLGGTSGFYNEQFF. DNA of the CDR3: TGCGCCAGCAGCTTGGGGGGGACTAGTGGTTTCTACAATGAGCAGTTCTTC. The chain joins TRBV5-1 to TRBJ2-1, with 8 nucleotides matching TRBD2. Germline V CDR1 and CDR2: SGHRS, YFSETQ. With 0 bases clipped from V and 3 bases from J, the junction kept 8 bases outside the gene matches. The CDR3 covers 17 residues.

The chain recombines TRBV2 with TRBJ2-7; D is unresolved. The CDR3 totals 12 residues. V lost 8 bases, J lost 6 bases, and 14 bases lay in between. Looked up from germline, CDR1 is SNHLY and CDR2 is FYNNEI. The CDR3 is CASHSSEPEQYF. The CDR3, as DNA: TGTGCCAGCCACTCTTCTGAACCCGAGCAGTACTTC.

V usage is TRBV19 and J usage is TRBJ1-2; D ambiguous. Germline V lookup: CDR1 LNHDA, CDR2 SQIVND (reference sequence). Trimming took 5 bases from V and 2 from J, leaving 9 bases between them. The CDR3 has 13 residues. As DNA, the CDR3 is TGTGCCAGTAGTCTTCCAGAAAACTATGGCTACACCTTC. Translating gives CASSLPENYGYTF.

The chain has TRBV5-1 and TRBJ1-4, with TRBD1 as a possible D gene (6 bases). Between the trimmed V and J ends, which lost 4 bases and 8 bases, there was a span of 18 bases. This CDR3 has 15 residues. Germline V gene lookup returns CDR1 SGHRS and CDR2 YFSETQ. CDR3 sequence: CASSMADSINEKLFF. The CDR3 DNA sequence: TGCGCCAGCAGCATGGCGGACAGCATTAACGAAAAACTGTTTTTT.

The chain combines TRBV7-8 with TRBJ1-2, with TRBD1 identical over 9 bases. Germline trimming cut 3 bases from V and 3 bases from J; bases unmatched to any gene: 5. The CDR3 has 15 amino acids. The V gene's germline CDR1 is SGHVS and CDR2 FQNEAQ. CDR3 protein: CASSLGQGGDYGYTF. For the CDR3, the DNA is TGTGCCAGCAGCTTGGGACAGGGAGGTGACTATGGCTACACCTTC.

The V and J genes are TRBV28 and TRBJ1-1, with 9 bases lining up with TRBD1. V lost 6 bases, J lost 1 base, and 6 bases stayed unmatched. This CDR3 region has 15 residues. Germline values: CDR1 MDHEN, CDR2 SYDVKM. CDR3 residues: CASSHRQGGNTEAFF. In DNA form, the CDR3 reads TGTGCCAGCAGCCATCGACAGGGGGGGAACACTGAAGCTTTCTTT.

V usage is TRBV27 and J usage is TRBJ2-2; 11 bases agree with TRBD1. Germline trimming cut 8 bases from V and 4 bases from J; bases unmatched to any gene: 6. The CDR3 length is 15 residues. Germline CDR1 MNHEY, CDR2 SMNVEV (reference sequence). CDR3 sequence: CASLRTGGFTGELFF. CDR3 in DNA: TGTGCCAGCCTTCGGACAGGGGGCTTCACCGGGGAGCTGTTTTTT.

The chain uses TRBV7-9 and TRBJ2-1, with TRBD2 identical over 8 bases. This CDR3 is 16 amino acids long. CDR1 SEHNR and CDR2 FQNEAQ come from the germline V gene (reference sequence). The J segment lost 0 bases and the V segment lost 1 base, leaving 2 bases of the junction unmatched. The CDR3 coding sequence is TGTGCCAGCAGCTTAGTGGGGACTAGCTCCTACAATGAGCAGTTCTTC. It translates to CASSLVGTSSYNEQFF.